The clone carrying this T cell receptor (beta chain) was counted a single time. This record belongs to a study of T cells in Graves' hyperthyroidism and ophthalmopathy. From RNA transcripts, TCR beta CDR3 regions were amplified. When the TCR CDR3 underwent first-round RT-PCR, the HTBI primer set was used. TCRdb processed the multiplex PCR reads anew with MiXCR; each CDR3 protein has one entry. The sample lists fewer than 450,000 distinct CDR3 sequences; around a sixth were seen once. Trimming removed 5 bases from V and 4 bases from J; junction bases left unmatched: 5. In germline, CDR1 is SGHRS, CDR2 YFSETQ. The CDR3 runs 14 residues. Out of approximately 10 ml of fresh peripheral blood came the PBMCs.

The receptor's source is a man between 18 and 35 years old with Graves' ophthalmopathy. The rearrangement joins TRBV5-1 to TRBJ2-3; 9 bases align to TRBD2. Sequencing was carried out using blood. The CDR3 DNA sequence: TGCGCCAGCAGAATTAGCGGGGGTTCAGATACGCAGTATTTT. Encoded protein: CASRISGGSDTQYF.